This is a list of T cell receptor beta chains from one sample in a study of somatic mutations in cytotoxic T cells in rheumatoid arthritis. Profiling relied on immunoSEQ multiplex PCR, and the TCRdb table lists in-frame clones only, not all of them. The sample has 9,500 to 15,000 clones; 75% to 90% are singletons. Sequencing was performed on CD8+ T cells sorted from blood. These TCRs come from an older woman in good health. Each CDR3 is given with its conserved first and last residue. A D gene is named only where the DNA matches it firmly. Only part of the rows carry a size: once, few, many, or a class if the clone is expanded.

j_call d_call clone_size v_call cdr3_length cdr3_aa cdr3_nt
TRBJ1-5 - few TRBV6-5 13 CASSYSRGEPQHF TGTGCCAGCAGTTACTCCAGGGGCGAGCCCCAGCATTTT
TRBJ1-1 - - TRBV28 12 CASSYGGAEAFF TGTGCCAGCAGCTATGGGGGGGCTGAAGCTTTCTTT
TRBJ1-1 TRBD1 - TRBV19 16 CASSATGDYMNTEAFF TGTGCCAGTAGTGCAACAGGGGATTATATGAACACTGAAGCTTTCTTT
TRBJ2-3 TRBD2 - TRBV15 16 CATNTPGTSAADTQYF TGTGCCACCAATACCCCCGGGACTAGCGCGGCAGATACGCAGTATTTT
TRBJ1-1 - - TRBV7-8 14 CASSLDGGNTEAFF TGTGCCAGCAGCTTAGACGGGGGGAACACTGAAGCTTTCTTT
TRBJ2-3 - - TRBV2 11 CASRGADTQYF TGTGCCAGCAGGGGCGCAGATACGCAGTATTTT
TRBJ1-1 TRBD1 - TRBV7-9 15 CASSLVADRDAEAFF TGTGCCAGCAGCTTAGTTGCGGACAGGGACGCTGAAGCTTTCTTT
TRBJ2-5 TRBD2 - TRBV2 15 CASGLTSGGEETQYF TGTGCCAGCGGGCTGACTAGCGGGGGCGAAGAGACCCAGTACTTC
TRBJ2-3 TRBD1 - TRBV27 14 CASNRQGYTDTQYF TGTGCCAGCAATAGACAGGGTTACACAGATACGCAGTATTTT
TRBJ1-6 TRBD1 - TRBV7-8 15 CASSLAGQGSSPLHF TGTGCCAGCAGCTTAGCGGGACAGGGGAGCTCACCCCTCCACTTT
TRBJ1-3 - - TRBV6-5 14 CASSHGPWGNTIYF TGTGCCAGCAGCCACGGTCCCTGGGGAAACACCATATATTTT
TRBJ2-7 TRBD1 - TRBV7-2 13 CASSQGTGDEQYF TGTGCCAGCAGCCAGGGGACAGGGGACGAGCAGTACTTC
TRBJ1-6 TRBD1 - TRBV7-9 14 CASRETGINSPLHF TGTGCCAGCAGGGAGACAGGGATCAATTCACCCCTCCACTTT
TRBJ2-7 TRBD1 - TRBV14 17 CASSQEPLGQGGHEQYF TGTGCCAGCAGCCAAGAGCCTTTGGGACAGGGGGGCCACGAGCAGTACTTC